Listed below are T cell receptor beta chains from one sample, sequenced in a study of molecular identifiers for immune sequencing clone quantification. TCRdb fed the PCR reads into MiXCR, producing one record per CDR3 protein. Among about 510,000 distinct CDR3 sequences, about a fifth were seen once, and the ten largest hold roughly 0.81%. The sequenced sample consisted of naive CD8+ T cells from blood, with Jurkat cell RNA spiked in. These receptors were collected from a human donor in good health. Some libraries in this study had Jurkat cell RNA spiked in. CDR3s include the opening cysteine and the closing phenylalanine or tryptophan. A D gene is named only where the DNA matches it firmly. Clone size is given for some rows only: seen once, a few or many times, or a class if the clone is expanded.

CDR3nt: TGTGCCAGCAGCCCCAGCCCACTAGCGGGGGTAATAGATACGCAGTATTTT; CDR3aa: CASSPSPLAGVIDTQYF; j_gene: TRBJ2-3; v_gene: TRBV7-2; d_gene: TRBD2; abundance: many
CDR3nt: TGTGCCAGCAGCCCAGGGGTTGGCAAGAACCAAGAGACCCAGTACTTC; CDR3aa: CASSPGVGKNQETQYF; j_gene: TRBJ2-5; v_gene: TRBV11-3; d_gene: -; abundance: few
CDR3nt: TGCGCCAGCAGTGGAACACACGGCGATAATGGGGCCAAAAACATTCAGTACTTC; CDR3aa: CASSGTHGDNGAKNIQYF; j_gene: TRBJ2-4; v_gene: TRBV10-2; d_gene: -; abundance: -
CDR3nt: TGTGCCAGCAGCCCATCGGGTGGGACAGTCAGCTCCTACGAGCAGTACTTC; CDR3aa: CASSPSGGTVSSYEQYF; j_gene: TRBJ2-7; v_gene: TRBV14; d_gene: TRBD1; abundance: -
CDR3nt: TGTGCCAGCAGTTCCGAGGGTCCTGGAGGAACTGAAGCTTTCTTT; CDR3aa: CASSSEGPGGTEAFF; j_gene: TRBJ1-1; v_gene: TRBV28; d_gene: -; abundance: -
CDR3nt: TGTGCCAGCAGCTTAAATGCGGGAATGAACACTGAAGCTTTCTTT; CDR3aa: CASSLNAGMNTEAFF; j_gene: TRBJ1-1; v_gene: TRBV7-9; d_gene: -; abundance: many
CDR3nt: TGTGCCAGCAGCAAAGGGGTTGGAGGAGATACGCAGTATTTT; CDR3aa: CASSKGVGGDTQYF; j_gene: TRBJ2-3; v_gene: TRBV7-8; d_gene: -; abundance: many
CDR3nt: TGTGCCAGCAGCCAACCCGGACCGGATGGCTACACCTTC; CDR3aa: CASSQPGPDGYTF; j_gene: TRBJ1-2; v_gene: TRBV4-2; d_gene: -; abundance: many
CDR3nt: TGTGCCAGCAGTGCTGGGGCCCTCCCCCATCAGCCCCAGCATTTT; CDR3aa: CASSAGALPHQPQHF; j_gene: TRBJ1-5; v_gene: TRBV6-2/TRBV6-3; d_gene: -; abundance: many
CDR3nt: TGTGCCAGCAGCCAACTAGCGGGAGGGCACAATGAGCAGTTCTTC; CDR3aa: CASSQLAGGHNEQFF; j_gene: TRBJ2-1; v_gene: TRBV14; d_gene: TRBD2; abundance: few
CDR3nt: TGCGCCAGCAGCCTCCGCCGCCAGGCGGGGAATCAGCCCCAGCATTTT; CDR3aa: CASSLRRQAGNQPQHF; j_gene: TRBJ1-5; v_gene: TRBV4-1; d_gene: -; abundance: few
CDR3nt: TGTGCCATCAGCTTAGGTTTCGGGAACACTGAAGCTTTCTTT; CDR3aa: CAISLGFGNTEAFF; j_gene: TRBJ1-1; v_gene: TRBV7-6; d_gene: -; abundance: -
CDR3nt: TGCAGTGCTAGAGATAGCGGGGGGCTCTTCTACGAGCAGTACTTC; CDR3aa: CSARDSGGLFYEQYF; j_gene: TRBJ2-7; v_gene: TRBV20-1; d_gene: TRBD2; abundance: few
CDR3nt: TGTGCCAGCAGCGTAGTCGCTAGCTCCTACGAGCAGTACTTC; CDR3aa: CASSVVASSYEQYF; j_gene: TRBJ2-7; v_gene: TRBV9; d_gene: -; abundance: few
CDR3nt: TGTGCCAGCAGCCCAGATATGGGACTAGTCCTCCACGAGCAGTACTTC; CDR3aa: CASSPDMGLVLHEQYF; j_gene: TRBJ2-7; v_gene: TRBV7-9; d_gene: TRBD2; abundance: -
CDR3nt: TGCAGTGCTTGCCACCGGGACCGCGGCGTGACCCAGTACTTC; CDR3aa: CSACHRDRGVTQYF; j_gene: TRBJ2-5; v_gene: TRBV20-1; d_gene: -; abundance: few
CDR3nt: TGTGCCAGTAGTTGGGTGACCCGGACCCCTAACATTCAGTACTTC; CDR3aa: CASSWVTRTPNIQYF; j_gene: TRBJ2-4; v_gene: TRBV19; d_gene: -; abundance: many
CDR3nt: TGCAGTGCGAGAGGGGCCAGGAGCTCCTACGAGCAGTACTTC; CDR3aa: CSARGARSSYEQYF; j_gene: TRBJ2-7; v_gene: TRBV20-1; d_gene: -; abundance: many
CDR3nt: TGTGCCAGTAGTATAGATCCCCCGGGACAGGGGGCCGGTGAGCAGTTCTTC; CDR3aa: CASSIDPPGQGAGEQFF; j_gene: TRBJ2-1; v_gene: TRBV19; d_gene: TRBD1; abundance: -
CDR3nt: TGTGCCAGTCGCTGGGGCCCTGGGAACCCAGATACGCAGTATTTT; CDR3aa: CASRWGPGNPDTQYF; j_gene: TRBJ2-3; v_gene: TRBV19; d_gene: -; abundance: many
CDR3nt: TGTGCCAGCAGCTTCGATTGGGTAGGTGAAGCTTTCTTT; CDR3aa: CASSFDWVGEAFF; j_gene: TRBJ1-1; v_gene: TRBV7-9; d_gene: -; abundance: many
CDR3nt: TGTGCCAGCAGCTTGGCCGGAAATTCTAACTATGGCTACACCTTC; CDR3aa: CASSLAGNSNYGYTF; j_gene: TRBJ1-2; v_gene: TRBV5-4; d_gene: -; abundance: -
CDR3nt: TGTGCCAGCAGCCATGTCAACATGGCCGGCACAGATACGCAGTATTTT; CDR3aa: CASSHVNMAGTDTQYF; j_gene: TRBJ2-3; v_gene: TRBV5-6; d_gene: -; abundance: many
CDR3nt: TGTGCCAGCAGCCCTCCCGGGACAGCGAACACCGGGGAGCTGTTTTTT; CDR3aa: CASSPPGTANTGELFF; j_gene: TRBJ2-2; v_gene: TRBV12-3/TRBV12-4; d_gene: TRBD1; abundance: many
CDR3nt: TGTGCCAGCAGCTGGCTGACAACAACAGGGTTCACTGAAGCTTTCTTT; CDR3aa: CASSWLTTTGFTEAFF; j_gene: TRBJ1-1; v_gene: TRBV5-8; d_gene: -; abundance: many
CDR3nt: TGTGCCAGCAGCGTAGACGAGCTCTCAGGCCCCACAGATACGCAGTATTTT; CDR3aa: CASSVDELSGPTDTQYF; j_gene: TRBJ2-3; v_gene: TRBV9; d_gene: -; abundance: -
CDR3nt: TGCAGTGCTAGGCCCTTGGACGGTTACGAGCAGTACTTC; CDR3aa: CSARPLDGYEQYF; j_gene: TRBJ2-7; v_gene: TRBV20-1; d_gene: -; abundance: few
CDR3nt: TGTGCCAGCAGTCAAACCGGGACAGAAGAGACCCAGTACTTC; CDR3aa: CASSQTGTEETQYF; j_gene: TRBJ2-5; v_gene: TRBV7-3; d_gene: TRBD1; abundance: -
CDR3nt: TGCAGCGTTGAAGTGACTAATTCCATCGAGCAGTACTTC; CDR3aa: CSVEVTNSIEQYF; j_gene: TRBJ2-7; v_gene: TRBV29-1; d_gene: -; abundance: -
CDR3nt: TGTGCCAGCAGCTCAGGGGGGGCGTACGGCACAGATACGCAGTATTTT; CDR3aa: CASSSGGAYGTDTQYF; j_gene: TRBJ2-3; v_gene: TRBV7-9; d_gene: -; abundance: many
CDR3nt: TGCGCCAGCAGCCAAGATCGGCGGGGGGAAGAGACCCAGTACTTC; CDR3aa: CASSQDRRGEETQYF; j_gene: TRBJ2-5; v_gene: TRBV4-3; d_gene: TRBD2; abundance: many
CDR3nt: TGTGCCAGCAGCCCATCCAGCGGGGGGATAGGGATCCACGAGCAGTACTTC; CDR3aa: CASSPSSGGIGIHEQYF; j_gene: TRBJ2-7; v_gene: TRBV11-2; d_gene: TRBD2; abundance: few
CDR3nt: TGTGCCAGTAGCCCCACAACAAGTCTAGCCAAAAACATTCAGTACTTC; CDR3aa: CASSPTTSLAKNIQYF; j_gene: TRBJ2-4; v_gene: TRBV19; d_gene: -; abundance: -
CDR3nt: TGCAGTGTTCCGCCGGGACTAGCGGGTACTAGCACAGATACGCAGTATTTT; CDR3aa: CSVPPGLAGTSTDTQYF; j_gene: TRBJ2-3; v_gene: TRBV20-1; d_gene: TRBD2; abundance: -
CDR3nt: TGTGCCAGCAGCTTAGGTCTAGCCACCGAGCAGTACTTC; CDR3aa: CASSLGLATEQYF; j_gene: TRBJ2-7; v_gene: TRBV7-9; d_gene: -; abundance: many
CDR3nt: TGTGCCAGCAGAGCCGGGACAGGGGGCACAGGTACGCAGTATTTT; CDR3aa: CASRAGTGGTGTQYF; j_gene: TRBJ2-3; v_gene: TRBV27; d_gene: TRBD1; abundance: -
CDR3nt: TGTGCCAGCGGGGAATTGAGAGGCACGCAGTATTTT; CDR3aa: CASGELRGTQYF; j_gene: TRBJ2-3; v_gene: TRBV27; d_gene: -; abundance: many
CDR3nt: TGCGCCAGCAGCCAAGAAACAGAGTCTTACAATGAGCAGTTCTTC; CDR3aa: CASSQETESYNEQFF; j_gene: TRBJ2-1; v_gene: TRBV4-3; d_gene: -; abundance: -
CDR3nt: TGTGCCAGCAGCCCTCCCCGGGACAGGGAACTCGATACGCAGTATTTT; CDR3aa: CASSPPRDRELDTQYF; j_gene: TRBJ2-3; v_gene: TRBV12-3/TRBV12-4; d_gene: TRBD1; abundance: -
CDR3nt: TGTGCCAGTAGGGGATGGGCGGGAGCCCAAGAGACCCAGTACTTC; CDR3aa: CASRGWAGAQETQYF; j_gene: TRBJ2-5; v_gene: TRBV19; d_gene: TRBD2; abundance: few
CDR3nt: TGTGCCAGCAGCCTCGACGCCGGAGTAAATGGCTACACCTTC; CDR3aa: CASSLDAGVNGYTF; j_gene: TRBJ1-2; v_gene: TRBV14; d_gene: -; abundance: -
CDR3nt: TGTGCCAGCAGTATAGGTACAGGGGGTGGTCAGCCCCAGCATTTT; CDR3aa: CASSIGTGGGQPQHF; j_gene: TRBJ1-5; v_gene: TRBV6-2/TRBV6-3; d_gene: TRBD1; abundance: many